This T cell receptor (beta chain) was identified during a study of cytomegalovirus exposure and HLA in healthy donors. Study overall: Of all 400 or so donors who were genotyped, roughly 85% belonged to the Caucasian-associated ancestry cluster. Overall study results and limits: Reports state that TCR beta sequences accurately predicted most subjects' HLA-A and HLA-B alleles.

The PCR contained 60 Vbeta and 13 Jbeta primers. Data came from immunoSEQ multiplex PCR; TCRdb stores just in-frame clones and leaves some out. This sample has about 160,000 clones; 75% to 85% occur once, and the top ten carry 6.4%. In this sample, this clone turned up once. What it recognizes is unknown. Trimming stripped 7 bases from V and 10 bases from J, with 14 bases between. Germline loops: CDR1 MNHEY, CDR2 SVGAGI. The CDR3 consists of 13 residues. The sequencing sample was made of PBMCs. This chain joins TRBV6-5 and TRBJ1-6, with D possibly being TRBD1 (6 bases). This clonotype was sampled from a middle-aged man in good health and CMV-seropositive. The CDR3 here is CASKPGRGSPLHF. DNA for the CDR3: TGTGCCAGCAAACCGGGTAGGGGGTCACCCCTCCACTTT.